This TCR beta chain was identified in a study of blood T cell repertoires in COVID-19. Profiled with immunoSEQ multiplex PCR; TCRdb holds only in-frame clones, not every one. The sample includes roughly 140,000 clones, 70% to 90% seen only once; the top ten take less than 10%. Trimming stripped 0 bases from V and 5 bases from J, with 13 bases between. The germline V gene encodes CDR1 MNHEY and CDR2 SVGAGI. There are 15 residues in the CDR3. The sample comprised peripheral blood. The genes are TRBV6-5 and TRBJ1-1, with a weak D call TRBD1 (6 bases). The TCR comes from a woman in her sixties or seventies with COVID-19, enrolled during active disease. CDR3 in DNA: TGTGCCAGCAGTTACTCTGGACAGAGCGGAACTGAAGCTTTCTTT. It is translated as CASSYSGQSGTEAFF.